This TCR beta chain was profiled in a study of control samples from healthy donors and cancer patients. Libraries were prepared by immunoSEQ multiplex PCR; TCRdb keeps only in-frame clonotypes and omits some of them. This sample carries about 220,000 clones, about 95% of them seen once, and the ten largest clones take 1.5%. Sequencing was done on a sample of blood. The clonotype originates from a man aged 50 to 59 in good health.

CDR3 sequence reads: CASSFSRAGGELFF. The CDR3 DNA is TGCGCCAGCAGCTTCAGCAGGGCGGGCGGGGAGCTGTTTTTT. The gene calls are TRBV5-1 and TRBJ2-2, with D possibly called TRBD1 or TRBD2 (5 bases each). Between the trimmed V and J ends, which lost 2 bases and 7 bases, there was a span of 12 bases. From germline, CDR1 is SGHRS and CDR2 YFSETQ. The CDR3 totals 14 residues.